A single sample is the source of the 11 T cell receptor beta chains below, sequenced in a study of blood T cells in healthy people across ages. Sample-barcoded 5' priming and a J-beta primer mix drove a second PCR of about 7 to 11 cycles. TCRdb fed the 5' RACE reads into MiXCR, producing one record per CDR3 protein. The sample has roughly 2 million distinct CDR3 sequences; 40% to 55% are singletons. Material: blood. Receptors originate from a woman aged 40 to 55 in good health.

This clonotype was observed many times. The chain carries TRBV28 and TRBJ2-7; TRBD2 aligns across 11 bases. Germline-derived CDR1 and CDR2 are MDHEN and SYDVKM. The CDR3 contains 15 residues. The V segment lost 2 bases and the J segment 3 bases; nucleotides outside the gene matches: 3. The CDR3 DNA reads TGTGCCAGCAGTTTAGCGACTAGCGGGAACTACGAGCAGTACTTC. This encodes CASSLATSGNYEQYF. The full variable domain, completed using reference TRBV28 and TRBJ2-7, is DVKVTQSSRYLVKRTGEKVFLECVQDMDHENMFWYRQDPGLGLRLIYFSYDVKMKEKGDIPEGYSVSREKKERFSLILESASTNQTSMYLCASSLATSGNYEQYFGPGTRLTVT.

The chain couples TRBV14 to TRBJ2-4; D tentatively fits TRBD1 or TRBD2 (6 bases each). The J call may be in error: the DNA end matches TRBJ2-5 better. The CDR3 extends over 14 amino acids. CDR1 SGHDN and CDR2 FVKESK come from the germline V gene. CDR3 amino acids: CASSLWTAGETQYF. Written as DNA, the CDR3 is TGTGCCAGCAGCCTCTGGACAGCGGGAGAGACCCAGTACTTC.

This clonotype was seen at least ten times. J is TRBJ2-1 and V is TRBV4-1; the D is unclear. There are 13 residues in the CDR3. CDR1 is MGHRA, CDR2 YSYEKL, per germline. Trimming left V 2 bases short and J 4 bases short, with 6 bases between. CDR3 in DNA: TGCGCCAGCAGCCAAACAGAGTACAATGAGCAGTTCTTC. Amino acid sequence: CASSQTEYNEQFF.

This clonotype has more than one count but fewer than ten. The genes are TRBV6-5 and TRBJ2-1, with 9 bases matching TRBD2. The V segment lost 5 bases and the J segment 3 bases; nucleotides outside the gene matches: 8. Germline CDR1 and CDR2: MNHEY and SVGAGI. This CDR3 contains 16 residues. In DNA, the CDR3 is TGTGCCAGCAGTAGACCGGGACTAGCTTACTACAATGAGCAGTTCTTC. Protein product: CASSRPGLAYYNEQFF.

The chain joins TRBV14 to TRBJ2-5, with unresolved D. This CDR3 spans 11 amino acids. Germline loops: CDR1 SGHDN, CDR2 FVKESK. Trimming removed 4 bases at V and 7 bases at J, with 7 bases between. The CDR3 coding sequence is TGTGCCAGCAGCCTCAGTCGGACCCAGTACTTC. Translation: CASSLSRTQYF.

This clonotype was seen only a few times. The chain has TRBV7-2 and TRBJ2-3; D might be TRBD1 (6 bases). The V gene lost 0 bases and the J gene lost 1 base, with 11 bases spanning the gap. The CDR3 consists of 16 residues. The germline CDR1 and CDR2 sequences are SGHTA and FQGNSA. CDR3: CASSLAGTIRTDTQYF. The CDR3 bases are TGTGCCAGCAGCTTAGCCGGGACAATCCGCACAGATACGCAGTATTTT.

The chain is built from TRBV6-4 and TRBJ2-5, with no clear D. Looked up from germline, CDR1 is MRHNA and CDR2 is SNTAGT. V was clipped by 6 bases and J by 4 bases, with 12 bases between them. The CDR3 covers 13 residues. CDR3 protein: CASSETWRETQYF. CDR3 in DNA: TGTGCCAGCAGCGAAACTTGGAGAGAGACCCAGTACTTC.

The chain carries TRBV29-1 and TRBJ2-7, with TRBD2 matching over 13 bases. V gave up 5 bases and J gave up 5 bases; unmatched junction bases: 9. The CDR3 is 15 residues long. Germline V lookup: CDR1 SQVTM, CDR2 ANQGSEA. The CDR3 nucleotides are TGCAGCGTTCAACGCCGGACTAGCGGGAGAAACGAGCAGTACTTC. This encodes CSVQRRTSGRNEQYF.

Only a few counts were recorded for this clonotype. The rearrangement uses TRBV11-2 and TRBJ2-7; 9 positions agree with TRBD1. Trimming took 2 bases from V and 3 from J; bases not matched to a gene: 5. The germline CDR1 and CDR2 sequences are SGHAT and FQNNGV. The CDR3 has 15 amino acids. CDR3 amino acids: CASSLTGTGIYEQYF. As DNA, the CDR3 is TGTGCCAGCAGCTTAACCGGGACAGGGATCTACGAGCAGTACTTC.

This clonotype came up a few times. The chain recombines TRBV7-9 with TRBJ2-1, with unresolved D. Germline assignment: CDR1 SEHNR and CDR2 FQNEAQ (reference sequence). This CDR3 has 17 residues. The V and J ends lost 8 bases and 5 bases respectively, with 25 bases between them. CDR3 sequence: CASQMRIGVGRDNEQFF. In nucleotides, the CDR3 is TGTGCCAGCCAAATGAGGATTGGGGTCGGTCGTGACAATGAGCAGTTCTTC.

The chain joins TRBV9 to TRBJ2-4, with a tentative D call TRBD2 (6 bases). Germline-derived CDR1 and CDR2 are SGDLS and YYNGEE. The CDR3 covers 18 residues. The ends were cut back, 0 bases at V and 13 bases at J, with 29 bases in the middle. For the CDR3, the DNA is TGTGCCAGCAGCGTAGGGTCAGGCCCAGCGAACGTTAGGAGGGAGCAGTACTTC. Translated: CASSVGSGPANVRREQYF.